This T cell receptor beta chain was captured in a study of cytomegalovirus exposure and HLA in healthy donors. Whole-study context: Genotyping showed 81% of 398 donors falling in the Caucasian-associated ancestry cluster.

Overall study findings and caveats: Reports state that TCR beta sequences accurately predicted most subjects' HLA-A and HLA-B alleles. The classifier was said to identify cytomegalovirus status with high specificity and sensitivity.

Concerning this clone itself: What it binds is unknown. Its ends do not fully match the called genes, so a read error is possible.

CDR3 length equals 16 residues. From germline, CDR1 is MNHEY and CDR2 SVGAGI. The PCR had 60 Vbeta and 13 Jbeta primers. Methods used by the authors: A later analysis counted about 80 million unique TCR beta chains, 9.5 million to 13 million shared. Generated by immunoSEQ multiplex PCR, the TCRdb table keeps only in-frame clones and is missing some. D and trimming come from the DNA, and the V and J calls and clone size come from that table. The sample yields about 160,000 clones, more than 75% seen once. Specimen: PBMCs. This TCR came from a man aged 18 to 29 in good health and CMV-seropositive. The chain is built from TRBV6-5 and TRBJ2-4, with D perhaps TRBD2 (7 bases). The CDR3 DNA reads as TGTGCCAGCAGTTATGGAGGGGGAGGGCCGGGGAACAGTCAGTACTTC. Residues: CASSYGGGGPGNSQYF.